This TCR beta chain was profiled in a study of PD-1 blockade in classical Hodgkin lymphoma. Findings and limits, study-wide: It was reported that newly diagnosed patients had less baseline TCR diversity than healthy donors.

The CDR3 runs 13 residues. Trimming shortened V by 3 bases and J by 5 bases, and 8 bases separated the two germline ends. Germline values: CDR1 MNHEY, CDR2 SMNVEV (reference sequence). On this clone itself: The antigen is unknown.

Relapse was seen in all patients after autologous stem cell transplantation, and brentuximab vedotin exposure was variable. TCRdb's copy holds only in-frame clones and misses some; the assay was immunoSEQ multiplex PCR. The sample yields 84,000 or so clones, around nine tenths seen once. The sequence came from a human donor with classical Hodgkin lymphoma. Source: peripheral blood mononuclear cells (PBMCs), taken before the second cycle of nivolumab. V is TRBV27 and J is TRBJ2-1; D is ambiguous. CDR3: CASSFQRDNEQFF. The CDR3 nucleotides are TGTGCCAGCAGTTTCCAACGGGACAATGAGCAGTTCTTC.